A single sample is the source of the 29 T cell receptor beta chains below, sequenced in a study of T-cell memory formation after mild COVID-19. TCRdb re-analysed the 5' RACE reads in MiXCR, keeping a single row per CDR3 protein. The sample contains about 310,000 distinct CDR3 sequences, around 15% of which appear only once. Sequencing input: PBMCs or a T cell subset sorted from them (not recorded which). Receptor source: a man between 18 and 29 years old who had mild COVID-19 (a few samples of this study predate the infection). Cell type and time point are not known.

This clonotype was seen a handful of times. The chain carries TRBV5-6 and TRBJ2-1, with 9 nucleotides matching TRBD1. Germline CDR1 reads SGHDT; CDR2 reads YYEEEE. CDR3 length: 16 residues. V gave up 4 bases and J gave up 0 bases; unmatched junction bases: 5. The CDR3 is CASSKGQGHSYNEQFF. In nucleotides, the CDR3 is TGTGCCAGCAGCAAAGGACAGGGGCACTCCTACAATGAGCAGTTCTTC.

The sample holds one count of this clonotype. The CDR3 loop reads CASSDLQGARGYTF. Written as DNA, the CDR3 is TGTGCCAGCAGCGATCTACAGGGGGCGCGTGGCTACACCTTC. This rearrangement joins TRBV6-2 or TRBV6-3 to TRBJ1-2; 9 nucleotides line up with TRBD1. CDR1 and CDR2 from the germline V gene are MNHEY and SVGEGT. The CDR3 sequence is 14 residues long. With 6 bases clipped from V and 7 bases from J, the junction kept 9 bases outside the gene matches.

This clonotype was observed a handful of times. The chain is built from TRBV4-1 and TRBJ2-3, with D uncertain. This CDR3 is 13 amino acids long. V lost 4 bases and J lost 6, with 11 bases in between. Germline V gene data show CDR1 as MGHRA and CDR2 as YSYEKL. CDR3 sequence: CASSPLGMDTQYF. In DNA form, the CDR3 reads TGCGCCAGCAGCCCCTTGGGTATGGATACGCAGTATTTT.

This clonotype was counted only a few times. The chain recombines TRBV4-3 with TRBJ1-1; a weak D match, TRBD1 (6 bases). Trimming pared 0 bases from V and 2 bases from J, leaving 10 bases between. CDR1 and CDR2 (germline): LGHNA, YSLEER. This CDR3 has 15 amino acids. The CDR3 DNA is TGCGCCAGCAGCCAAGAGGCAGGGGTTAACACTGAAGCTTTCTTT. Residues: CASSQEAGVNTEAFF.

The V call is TRBV6-5, the J call TRBJ2-4; 9 nucleotides align to TRBD1. Looked up from germline, CDR1 is MNHEY and CDR2 is SVGAGI. This CDR3 is built from 14 residues. Trimming cost V 6 bases and J 8 bases; bases outside gene matches: 8. The CDR3 sequence: CASSPRTGEDIQYF. In DNA, the CDR3 is TGTGCCAGCAGCCCCAGGACAGGGGAAGACATTCAGTACTTC.

The V call is TRBV7-9, the J call TRBJ2-3, with D uncertain. Germline loops: CDR1 SEHNR, CDR2 FQNEAQ (reference sequence). The CDR3 has 12 amino acids. V lost 0 bases and J 9 bases, leaving 7 bases between the germline ends. The CDR3 DNA reads TGTGCCAGCAGCTTAGCCCACAGAACGCAGTATTTT. Protein product: CASSLAHRTQYF. Looking up the rest from reference TRBV7-9 and TRBJ2-3 gives the full variable domain: DTGVSQNPRHKITKRGQNVTFRCDPISEHNRLYWYRQTLGQGPEFLTYFQNEAQLEKSRLLSDRFSAERPKGSFSTLEIQRTEQGDSAMYLCASSLAHRTQYFGPGTRLTVL.

The chain joins TRBV7-2 to TRBJ1-2; D remains ambiguous. V was shortened by 5 bases and J by 2 bases, with 12 bases between the two germline ends. CDR1 is SGHTA and CDR2 is FQGNSA in the germline V gene. The CDR3 length is 14 residues. CDR3 nucleotide sequence: TGTGCCAGCAGCGAGAGGAACGGAAACTATGGCTACACCTTC. It yields the protein CASSERNGNYGYTF.

This clonotype came up a few times. J is TRBJ2-1 and V is TRBV7-9; 8 positions agree with TRBD2. The CDR3 runs to 13 residues. With 8 bases clipped from V and 4 bases from J, the junction kept 4 bases outside the gene matches. CDR1 and CDR2 from the germline V gene are SEHNR and FQNEAQ (reference sequence). The DNA of the CDR3 is TGTGCCAGCGGGCGGGGGGAATACAATGAGCAGTTCTTC. This sequence encodes CASGRGEYNEQFF.

The rearrangement uses TRBV7-2 and TRBJ2-6, with 7 bases fitting TRBD1. After removal of 5 bases from V and 2 bases from J, the junction contained 3 bases not matched to a gene. CDR3 length: 15 amino acids. Germline-derived CDR1 and CDR2 are SGHTA and FQGNSA. The CDR3 loop reads CASSNRGTGANVLTF. CDR3 coding DNA: TGTGCCAGCAGCAACAGGGGCACTGGGGCCAACGTCCTGACTTTC.

V gene TRBV4-3 combines with J gene TRBJ1-4; tentative D call: TRBD1 (6 bases). Trimming removed 4 bases at V and 5 bases at J, with 17 bases between. The V gene's germline CDR1 is LGHNA and CDR2 YSLEER. The CDR3 spans 16 residues. CDR3 sequence (DNA): TGCGCCAGCAGCCGATTTAAGACAGGAGGCAATGAAAAACTGTTTTTT. Amino acid sequence: CASSRFKTGGNEKLFF.

The chain is built from TRBV12-3 or TRBV12-4 and TRBJ1-5; the D is unclear. The CDR3 contains 14 residues. Trimming cost V 6 bases and J 6 bases, with 15 bases left between them. This CDR3 is CASSPRLRVQPQHF. The CDR3 DNA reads TGTGCCAGCAGCCCAAGACTTCGGGTTCAGCCCCAGCATTTT.

The rearrangement uses TRBV27 and TRBJ1-2; 7 nucleotides align to TRBD1. This CDR3 comprises 15 residues. With V trimmed by 7 bases and J by 2 bases, 10 bases remained unmatched. CDR1 and CDR2 from the germline V gene are MNHEY and SMNVEV (reference sequence). Written as DNA, the CDR3 is TGTGCCAGCACCTCCCACGGGACAGCAAACTATGGCTACACCTTC. Amino acid sequence: CASTSHGTANYGYTF.

The genes are TRBV6-1 and TRBJ1-5, with D possibly being TRBD1 (5 bases). This CDR3 region has 13 residues. CDR1 is MNHNS, CDR2 SASEGT, per germline. The V gene lost 7 bases and the J gene lost 7 bases, with 14 bases spanning the gap. The DNA of the CDR3 is TGTGCCAGCATCGAGGGGTGGCTCCAGCCCCAGCATTTT. Translation gives CASIEGWLQPQHF.

This clonotype has a handful of counts. The chain joins TRBV11-2 to TRBJ1-2; D not resolved. The V gene lost 1 base and the J gene lost 8 bases, with 14 bases spanning the gap. The CDR3 runs to 14 residues. Germline assignment: CDR1 SGHAT and CDR2 FQNNGV. CDR3 DNA sequence: TGTGCCAGCAGCTTAGCTCCGGCGTCTAGAGGCTACACCTTC. It is translated as CASSLAPASRGYTF.

The CDR3 loop is CASSYSGPGNYGYTF. CDR3 DNA: TGTGCCAGCAGTTACTCGGGGCCAGGGAACTATGGCTACACCTTC. The V gene is TRBV6-5, the J gene TRBJ1-2; weak D call: TRBD1 (5 bases). Deletions cut 0 bases from V and 2 bases from J, with 10 bases between. CDR3 length: 15 amino acids. CDR1 MNHEY and CDR2 SVGAGI come from the germline V gene.

For the CDR3, the DNA is TGCGCCAGCAACGCGGGGACGGGGGAGACTTTCTATGGCTACACCTTC. The encoded protein is CASNAGTGETFYGYTF. The rearrangement links TRBV5-1 to TRBJ1-2, with a tentative D call TRBD1 (5 bases). V shed 6 bases and J shed 4 bases, with 22 bases lying between them. The CDR3 loop spans 16 amino acids. The V gene's germline CDR1 is SGHRS and CDR2 YFSETQ.

The rearrangement joins TRBV6-5 to TRBJ1-2; D not certain. CDR1 is MNHEY and CDR2 is SVGAGI in the germline V gene. V lost 6 bases, J lost 2 bases, and 13 bases lay in between. The CDR3 consists of 14 residues. The CDR3: CASRRGPANYGYTF. CDR3 DNA: TGTGCCAGCAGACGAGGTCCAGCAAACTATGGCTACACCTTC.

This clonotype was found a few times. This chain joins TRBV7-7 and TRBJ2-2; no firm D call. The germline V and J ends were trimmed by 4 bases and 0 bases, with 6 bases remaining between them. The CDR3 spans 14 residues. Germline CDR1 and CDR2: SSHAT and FNYEAQ (reference sequence). This CDR3 is CASSSWANTGELFF. The CDR3, as DNA: TGTGCCAGCAGCTCTTGGGCGAACACCGGGGAGCTGTTTTTT.

CDR3 region: CASRPQNRETQYF. DNA for the CDR3: TGTGCCAGCAGGCCACAGAATAGGGAGACCCAGTACTTC. The genes are TRBV7-9 and TRBJ2-5; no firm D call. CDR3 size: 13 residues. V shed 6 bases and J shed 5 bases, with 13 bases lying between them. Germline assignment: CDR1 SEHNR and CDR2 FQNEAQ (reference sequence).

In its sample, this clonotype was seen many times. The CDR3 here is CASSLDRETQYF. CDR3 DNA: TGTGCCAGCAGCTTAGATCGGGAGACCCAGTACTTC. The chain joins TRBV7-2 to TRBJ2-5; D not certain. The CDR3 length is 12 residues. The germline V gene has CDR1 SGHTA and CDR2 FQGNSA. The V end lost 1 base, the J end lost 5 bases, and 5 bases lay between the germline ends.

This chain joins TRBV2 and TRBJ2-3, with D perhaps matching TRBD2 (6 bases). The V gene's germline CDR1 is SNHLY and CDR2 FYNNEI. V dropped 0 bases and J dropped 8 bases, with 12 bases sitting between them. This CDR3 is 14 amino acids long. The CDR3 here is CASSEARGGGTQYF. CDR3 DNA: TGTGCCAGCAGTGAAGCGCGGGGTGGGGGTACGCAGTATTTT.

The V and J genes are TRBV7-2 and TRBJ2-2; 11 nucleotides align to TRBD2. The CDR3 length is 17 residues. Trimming took 4 bases from V and 0 from J; bases not matched to a gene: 4. CDR1 and CDR2 (germline): SGHTA, FQGNSA. CDR3 residues: CASSSTSGEPNTGELFF. CDR3 coding DNA: TGTGCCAGCAGCTCGACTAGCGGGGAGCCGAACACCGGGGAGCTGTTTTTT. Full variable domain (rest looked up from reference TRBV7-2 and TRBJ2-2): GAGVSQSPSNKVTEKGKDVELRCDPISGHTALYWYRQSLGQGLEFLIYFQGNSAPDKSGLPSDRFSAERTGGSVSTLTIQRTQQEDSAVYLCASSSTSGEPNTGELFFGEGSRLTVL.

This clonotype was counted between two and nine times. This sequence joins TRBV18 and TRBJ1-2; D ambiguous. V dropped 4 bases and J dropped 0 bases, with 12 bases sitting between them. CDR3 length: 15 residues. The germline gives CDR1 KGHSH, CDR2 LQKENI. The CDR3 is CASSQRALPNYGYTF. The CDR3, as DNA: TGTGCCAGCTCACAACGGGCCCTCCCTAACTATGGCTACACCTTC.

There are many counts of this clonotype. The genes are TRBV6-5 and TRBJ1-2; 7 bases are a match to TRBD1. Germline CDR1 reads MNHEY; CDR2 reads SVGAGI. Trimming at V came to 0 bases and at J to 8 bases, leaving 9 bases not matched to a gene. The CDR3 runs 15 residues. The CDR3 sequence: CASSYSASGGRGYTF. The CDR3, as DNA: TGTGCCAGCAGTTACTCGGCGTCAGGGGGACGGGGCTACACCTTC.

The chain joins TRBV24-1 to TRBJ2-3; 7 nucleotides match TRBD1. Germline CDR1 and CDR2: KGHDR and SFDVKD. Trimming took 3 bases from V and 5 from J; bases not matched to a gene: 7. This CDR3 has 15 residues. CDR3 nucleotide sequence: TGTGCCACCAGTGATCCCGGGACAGCTGGAGATACGCAGTATTTT. This codes for CATSDPGTAGDTQYF.

This clonotype has ten or more counts. This chain joins TRBV5-1 and TRBJ1-1, with D hard to call. This CDR3 contains 14 residues. V was trimmed by 0 bases and J by 4 bases, leaving 10 bases between them. Germline V gene lookup returns CDR1 SGHRS and CDR2 YFSETQ. DNA for the CDR3: TGCGCCAGCAGCTTGGACGATTGGGGCACTGAAGCTTTCTTT. Its protein product is CASSLDDWGTEAFF.

This clonotype was observed many times. V gene TRBV4-3 combines with J gene TRBJ1-2; 8 bases align to TRBD1. CDR1 LGHNA and CDR2 YSLEER come from the germline V gene. Trimming removed 4 bases from V and 6 bases from J; junction bases left unmatched: 10. CDR3 length equals 15 residues. CDR3 bases: TGCGCCAGCAGCCTAGGACAGGGCCGAGGCGATGGCTACACCTTC. Translation: CASSLGQGRGDGYTF.

The chain recombines TRBV6-5 with TRBJ1-2; 7 nucleotides line up with TRBD1. The germline gives CDR1 MNHEY, CDR2 SVGAGI. J lost 4 bases, V lost 6 bases, and 8 bases had no gene match. CDR3 length equals 14 residues. The DNA of the CDR3 is TGTGCCAGCAGCCGCGACAGGGCGTTCTATGGCTACACCTTC. Residues: CASSRDRAFYGYTF.

This clonotype was counted only a few times. The chain combines TRBV6-5 with TRBJ1-1, with 9 bases that match TRBD1. Unmatched junction bases numbered 7, after V lost 6 bases and J lost 5 bases. Germline-derived CDR1 and CDR2 are MNHEY and SVGAGI. The CDR3 has 14 residues. CDR3 bases: TGTGCCAGCAGCCTAACAGGGGGCCGAACTGAAGCTTTCTTT. Translated, it gives CASSLTGGRTEAFF.